The clone carrying this TCR beta chain turned up a few times. The data were obtained in a study of blood T cell repertoires in COVID-19. Looking at the study overall: Donors in the United States, Italy and Spain gave samples during acute or convalescent COVID-19. PBMCs, B-cell-depleted T cells, or T cells were the source of the cDNA or gDNA that made up the material.

After removal of 0 bases from V and 4 bases from J, the junction contained 5 bases not matched to a gene. The germline CDR1 and CDR2 sequences are SGHTA and FQGTGA. The CDR3 contains 16 residues. Methods used by the authors: Amplification with reference gene primers provided the estimates of nucleated cell counts. This table comes from immunoSEQ multiplex PCR, and its TCRdb copy is limited to in-frame clones, with some not included. The V and J calls and the clone size are those of that table, but D and trimming were determined from the DNA. The sample records a few hundred thousand clones, approximately 83% being singletons.

Material for sequencing was peripheral blood. The V and J genes are TRBV7-3 and TRBJ2-5; 10 bases are a match to TRBD2. The source is a woman aged 30 to 39 who had recovered from COVID-19. CDR3: CASSLTASGRGETQYF. CDR3 sequence (DNA): TGTGCCAGCAGCTTAACGGCTAGCGGGAGAGGAGAGACCCAGTACTTC.